This TCR beta chain came from a study of post-analysis software for immune sequencing data. General study points: In patients, TRBV5-6, TRBV5-1 and TRBV20-1 belonged to five TRBV segments found more frequently than in controls.

V was pared by 2 bases and J by 1 base, with 7 bases of the junction left unmatched. The CDR3 loop spans 16 amino acids. Germline V gives CDR1 DFQATT, CDR2 SNEGSKA (reference sequence). Every TCR beta cDNA library bore unique molecular identifiers. T cells, roughly 1 to 10 million of them, yielded some 500,000 cDNA molecules. TCRdb passed the PCR reads through MiXCR, listing each CDR3 protein once. Among hundreds of thousands of distinct CDR3 sequences, around 27% were seen once, and the ten largest hold roughly 0.57%. As concerns this clonotype: Its antigen is as yet unknown.

The material sequenced was blood. This TCR was sampled from a girl between 10 and 17 years old with multiple sclerosis. The rearrangement links TRBV20-1 to TRBJ2-3, with 9 nucleotides matching TRBD2. CDR3 DNA: TGCAGTGCTAGATGGCTAGCGGGAAAGCGCACAGATACGCAGTATTTT. It codes for CSARWLAGKRTDTQYF.